The T cell receptor beta chain under discussion was sequenced for a study of CD8 T cells in Susac syndrome (dated by TCRdb to the late 2010s). Background for the entire study: The study used repertoire sequencing to test whether antigen drove CD8+ T cell activation and differentiation in Susac syndrome.

RNA was extracted using the RNeasy kit, and about 0.5 to 1 ug of the RNA was reverse transcribed with random hexamers. TCR beta CDR3 regions were amplified with the immunoSEQ multiplex PCR assay covering 54 Vbeta and 13 Jbeta segments. PCR amplification bias was corrected by using a synthetic template baseline for primer optimization and computational correction. On the authors' methods: Reads were annotated to V, D and J genes according to IMGT and were analyzed with immunoSEQ Analyzer, with only productive sequences retained. Clonality was calculated as one minus the Shannon entropy normalized by log2 of the number of productive unique sequences. For each patient and control, public and private clones were evaluated among the 100 most prevalent clones. A clone was defined as Susac-specific if it was absent from the healthy and MS cohorts, from more than 850 published viral clones and from other ImmuneACCESS disease sequences. TCRdb took the public reads, trimmed them with fastp at Q25, ran MiXCR for clone calling and kept in-frame beta chains. Each entry is one CDR3 protein sequence, shown with its most common DNA and genes. The V and J calls and clone size are TCRdb's, not the authors'. The sample records about 140,000 distinct CDR3 sequences, approximately 94% of which are singletons. The ten largest make up nearly 0.085% of the sample.

Details on this clonotype: What antigen it recognizes has not been identified. Per-base qualities were not stored, and no clone one base away is much larger.

There are 13 amino acids in the CDR3, from cysteine to phenylalanine inclusive. Only CDR3 DNA remains: 39 bases, in frame from the first base. Germline trimming amounts to 4 bases on V and 6 bases on J, with 5 as the count of junction bases outside the gene matches. The CDR1 and CDR2 encoded by the germline V gene are SGHDT and YYEEEE. What the authors observed across the whole study: The TCR sequencing and HLA analysis was acknowledged to have included a relatively small number of individuals.

Peripheral blood CD8+ and CD4+ T cells from healthy donors, Susac syndrome patients and multiple sclerosis patients were profiled by high-throughput TCR beta sequencing. Healthy donors were included as age- and sex-matched controls. Bulk CD8+ and CD4+ T cells were purified magnetically by negative isolation, whereas CD8+ TEMRA cells were enriched by FACS. Blood was drawn into EDTA tubes, processed within 24 hours, and PBMCs were isolated by density gradient centrifugation. PBMCs intended for TCR sequencing were frozen in liquid nitrogen and were later thawed in a 37 degrees C water bath. The sorted or isolated CD4+, CD8+ and CD8+ TEMRA cells had a purity of 90% or higher.

Recombination linked TRBV5-6 to TRBJ2-7, with 9 bases matching TRBD2. The origin of this receptor is a human donor in good health. Sequencing used CD4+ T cells from PBMCs. The sequence in DNA is TGTGCCAGCAGCCCGAGCGGGAGGAGCGAGCAGTACTTC. Its protein is CASSPSGRSEQYF.